This entry is about one T cell receptor (beta chain). Per the original methods: Reference gene primer amplification in the assay estimated nucleated cell counts. Produced via immunoSEQ multiplex PCR; TCRdb's table is partial and in-frame only. That table furnishes V, J and clone size, whereas the DNA furnished D and trimming. Among about 280,000 clones, around 86% were seen once, and the ten largest hold 0.94%. This sample was included in a study of blood T cell repertoires in COVID-19. Study-level information: There were acute and convalescent COVID-19 samples, and they came from the United States, Italy and Spain. T cells, B-cell-depleted T cells, or PBMCs supplied cDNA or gDNA.

Trimming cost V 4 bases and J 1 base; bases outside gene matches: 6. This CDR3 comprises 16 residues. CDR1 and CDR2 (germline): MNHNS, SASEGT. The source of this sequence is a woman between 40 and 55 years old who had recovered from COVID-19. The specimen was peripheral blood. The chain couples TRBV6-1 to TRBJ2-5; TRBD2 aligns across 10 bases. CDR3: CASSGHIAGGQETQYF. CDR3 bases: TGTGCCAGCAGTGGTCATATAGCGGGGGGCCAAGAGACCCAGTACTTC.